One and the same sample provided the 27 T cell receptor beta chains below, sequenced in a study of cytomegalovirus exposure and HLA in healthy donors. PCR involved 60 Vbeta and 13 Jbeta primers. TCRdb's table, derived via immunoSEQ multiplex PCR, lists solely in-frame clones and lacks some. Of more than 65,000 clones listed, 67% are singletons. Sequencing used PBMCs. The receptors originated from a woman aged 50 to 60 in good health and CMV-seropositive.

V is TRBV7-6 and J is TRBJ2-2; possible D gene TRBD1, 5 bases. The length of the CDR3 is 18 residues. CDR1 SGHVS and CDR2 FNYEAQ come from the germline V gene. Trimming stripped 0 bases from V and 3 bases from J, with 17 bases between. The chain's CDR3 is CASSLALPTVPYTGELFF. In nucleotides, the CDR3 is TGTGCCAGCAGCTTAGCCCTCCCGACAGTTCCCTACACCGGGGAGCTGTTTTTT.

This chain uses TRBV19 with TRBJ1-2; tentatively, D is TRBD1 (5 bases). This CDR3 region has 15 residues. Trimming shortened V by 3 bases and J by 0 bases, and 11 bases separated the two germline ends. CDR1 LNHDA and CDR2 SQIVND come from the germline V gene (reference sequence). The CDR3 sequence: CASSIQTETNYGYTF. CDR3 in DNA: TGTGCCAGTAGTATTCAGACAGAAACTAACTATGGCTACACCTTC.

The chain has TRBV6-5 and TRBJ2-7; TRBD1 agrees at 7 bases. The CDR3 sequence is 15 residues long. The germline gives CDR1 MNHEY, CDR2 SVGAGI. V gave up 7 bases and J gave up 2 bases; unmatched junction bases: 11. The CDR3 spells CASTHSRDSAYEQYV. CDR3 DNA sequence: TGTGCCAGCACACATTCCCGGGACAGCGCCTACGAGCAGTACGTC.

CDR3 sequence: CASSYSGVGRIYEQYV. As DNA, the CDR3 is TGTGCCAGCAGTTACTCGGGCGTCGGTCGGATCTACGAGCAGTACGTC. The rearrangement links TRBV6-5 to TRBJ2-7; D unresolved. The V end lost 0 bases, the J end lost 3 bases, and 15 bases lay between the germline ends. CDR1 MNHEY and CDR2 SVGAGI come from the germline V gene. The CDR3 is 16 amino acids.

The chain uses TRBV28 and TRBJ2-3; no firm D call. Trimming pared 2 bases from V and 5 bases from J, leaving 8 bases between. This CDR3 has 13 residues. Germline CDR1 reads MDHEN; CDR2 reads SYDVKM. The CDR3 coding sequence is TGTGCCAGCAGTTTAGCTTTCGGAGATACGCAGTATTTT. The encoded protein is CASSLAFGDTQYF. Full variable domain (outside the CDR3, taken from reference TRBV28 and TRBJ2-3): DVKVTQSSRYLVKRTGEKVFLECVQDMDHENMFWYRQDPGLGLRLIYFSYDVKMKEKGDIPEGYSVSREKKERFSLILESASTNQTSMYLCASSLAFGDTQYFGPGTRLTVL.

The chain is built from TRBV27 and TRBJ1-1; TRBD1 matches 8 bases. CDR3 length: 13 amino acids. Germline V gene data show CDR1 as MNHEY and CDR2 as SMNVEV (reference sequence). Unmatched junction bases numbered 4, after V lost 8 bases and J lost 2 bases. The CDR3 region has the DNA TGTGCCAGCCGCAGGGGGCGCAACACTGAAGCTTTCTTT. This sequence encodes CASRRGRNTEAFF.

CDR3 coding DNA: TGTGCCAGCAGTTTTCAGGGGAACTTCAAGTACGAGCAGTACTTC. Residues: CASSFQGNFKYEQYF. The chain joins TRBV27 to TRBJ2-7, with a possible D match to TRBD1 (6 bases). V gave up 3 bases and J gave up 4 bases, with 16 bases separating them. Germline V CDR1 and CDR2: MNHEY, SMNVEV (reference sequence). The CDR3 covers 15 residues.

The chain employs TRBV27 and TRBJ1-1; D not resolved. Germline lookup yields CDR1 MNHEY and CDR2 SMNVEV (reference sequence). The V end lost 5 bases, the J end lost 4 bases, and 5 bases lay between the germline ends. This CDR3 region has 11 residues. The CDR3 spells CASSGGTEAFF. CDR3 coding DNA: TGTGCCAGCAGTGGCGGCACTGAAGCTTTCTTT.

This sequence joins TRBV11-3 and TRBJ2-7, with 10 bases that match TRBD1. The CDR3 runs to 13 residues. V gave up 4 bases and J gave up 7 bases; unmatched junction bases: 4. Germline assignment: CDR1 SGHNT and CDR2 YENEEA. CDR3 residues: CASSSEGQGEQYF. The DNA of the CDR3 is TGTGCCAGCAGCTCAGAGGGACAGGGGGAGCAGTACTTC.

The rearrangement joins TRBV7-2 to TRBJ1-2; D not certain. V dropped 2 bases and J dropped 8 bases, with 12 bases sitting between them. Germline V gene data show CDR1 as SGHTA and CDR2 as FQGNSA. This CDR3 is 13 amino acids long. CDR3 sequence reads: CASSLRLAAGYTF. In nucleotides, the CDR3 is TGTGCCAGCAGCTTAAGATTAGCCGCCGGCTACACCTTC.

CDR3 loop: CASSLGGQVYGYTF. The CDR3 bases are TGTGCCAGCAGCTTGGGGGGACAGGTCTATGGCTACACCTTC. The chain couples TRBV5-4 to TRBJ1-2, with TRBD1 identical over 8 bases. Losses at the gene ends were 0 bases for V and 4 bases for J; bases not matched to a gene: 2. The CDR3 is 14 amino acids. Germline lookup yields CDR1 SGHNT and CDR2 YYREEE (reference sequence).

This clone was observed a handful of times. This chain links TRBV13 with TRBJ2-7, with D tentatively TRBD2 (6 bases). V shed 5 bases and J shed 7 bases, with 12 bases lying between them. This CDR3 region has 12 residues. Germline CDR1 and CDR2: PRHDT and FYEKMQ (reference sequence). The CDR3 is CASSTAGGEQYV. As DNA, the CDR3 is TGTGCCAGCAGCACGGCCGGGGGAGAGCAGTACGTC.

The chain recombines TRBV27 with TRBJ2-4, with 8 bases fitting TRBD1. J was trimmed by 6 bases and V by 2 bases; bases with no gene match: 3. Per the germline V gene, CDR1 is MNHEY and CDR2 is SMNVEV (reference sequence). CDR3 length: 14 residues. The DNA for the CDR3 is TGTGCCAGCAGTTTAAGGCAGGGGGCAAACATTCAGTACTTC. Translation: CASSLRQGANIQYF.

The genes are TRBV7-9 and TRBJ2-7; 7 bases match TRBD2. The CDR3 spans 15 residues. Per germline, CDR1 SEHNR and CDR2 FQNEAQ (reference sequence). Trimming cost V 5 bases and J 6 bases; bases outside gene matches: 13. The CDR3 protein is CASSPDLGGESEQYF. The CDR3 DNA is TGTGCCAGCAGCCCGGACCTGGGGGGGGAAAGCGAGCAGTACTTC.

This clone was seen a handful of times. J is TRBJ2-5 and V is TRBV7-2; D is ambiguous. V was pared by 1 base and J by 5 bases, with 8 bases between. CDR3 length: 13 residues. Germline CDR1 and CDR2: SGHTA and FQGNSA. CDR3 sequence reads: CASSLVFQETQYF. In DNA, the CDR3 is TGTGCCAGCAGCTTAGTTTTTCAGGAGACCCAGTACTTC.

This clone was seen only a few times. The chain recombines TRBV10-1 with TRBJ1-2; 7 positions agree with TRBD1. Germline loops: CDR1 WNHNN, CDR2 SYGVQD (reference sequence). J was trimmed by 4 bases and V by 6 bases; bases with no gene match: 11. The CDR3 contains 15 residues. In nucleotides, the CDR3 is TGCGCCAGCAGGACCGACAGGGAGAGAGGCTATGGCTACACCTTC. This sequence encodes CASRTDRERGYGYTF.

This chain joins TRBV13 and TRBJ2-1, with D unresolved. The CDR3 length is 15 residues. V lost 2 bases, J lost 6 bases, and 14 bases lay in between. Germline loops: CDR1 PRHDT, CDR2 FYEKMQ (reference sequence). CDR3 nucleotide sequence: TGTGCCAGCAGCTTATTGCGATTCTCCGGCAATGAGCAGTTCTTC. Protein sequence: CASSLLRFSGNEQFF.

This clone appeared a single time. J is TRBJ1-2 and V is TRBV9; 9 bases are a match to TRBD1. Per the germline V gene, CDR1 is SGDLS and CDR2 is YYNGEE. Trimming removed 5 bases from V and 3 bases from J; junction bases left unmatched: 8. The CDR3 runs 15 residues. CDR3 in DNA: TGTGCCAGCAGTGGACAGGGGACCTTGGACTATGGCTACACCTTC. This sequence encodes CASSGQGTLDYGYTF. Based on the CDR3 plus reference TRBV9 and TRBJ1-2, the full variable domain is DSGVTQTPKHLITATGQRVTLRCSPRSGDLSVYWYQQSLDQGLQFLIQYYNGEERAKGNILERFSAQQFPDLHSELNLSSLELGDSALYFCASSGQGTLDYGYTFGSGTRLTVV.

The J gene is TRBJ2-7, the V gene TRBV7-9; 8 nucleotides line up with TRBD1. The CDR3 runs to 14 residues. CDR1 and CDR2 (germline): SEHNR, FQNEAQ (reference sequence). The V and J ends lost 4 bases and 2 bases, in that order; junction bases with no gene match: 4. This CDR3 reads CASSWDRYTYEQYF. The DNA for the CDR3 is TGTGCCAGCAGCTGGGACAGGTATACCTACGAGCAGTACTTC.

The CDR3 region is CASSLGPQLGLGGMDTGELFF. CDR3 in DNA: TGTGCCAGCAGCTTAGGCCCTCAGCTAGGACTGGGAGGTATGGACACCGGGGAGCTGTTTTTT. The gene calls are TRBV13 and TRBJ2-2, with D possibly TRBD2 on 6 matching bases. Germline V gene lookup returns CDR1 PRHDT and CDR2 FYEKMQ (reference sequence). With 0 bases removed from V and 3 bases from J, the gap between germline ends came to 26 bases. The CDR3 loop spans 21 amino acids.

A remark on this clone: The junction differs from germline at one of its ends, possibly a read error. V gene TRBV7-9 combines with J gene TRBJ1-2; D not resolved. The CDR3 has 16 amino acids. Germline V gene data show CDR1 as SEHNR and CDR2 as FQNEAQ (reference sequence). CDR3 amino acids: CASSLSSWRDNYGHTF. In DNA form, the CDR3 reads TGTGCCAGCAGCTTAAGCTCATGGAGGGATAACTATGGCCACACCTTC.

The rearrangement joins TRBV5-1 to TRBJ1-1; 10 bases line up with TRBD1. V lost 4 bases and J lost 6; bases outside the gene matches: 6. From germline, CDR1 is SGHRS and CDR2 YFSETQ. The CDR3 totals 14 residues. The CDR3 spells CASSPGTGVPEAFF. The CDR3 DNA is TGCGCCAGCAGCCCCGGGACAGGGGTCCCTGAAGCTTTCTTT. Together with reference TRBV5-1 and TRBJ1-1, the CDR3 gives the full variable domain: KAGVTQTPRYLIKTRGQQVTLSCSPISGHRSVSWYQQTPGQGLQFLFEYFSETQRNKGNFPGRFSGRQFSNSRSEMNVSTLELGDSALYLCASSPGTGVPEAFFGQGTRLTVV.

Details on this clone: This sample also contains other DNA sequences that code for the same CDR3. This sequence joins TRBV19 and TRBJ1-1; D gene unclear. The length of the CDR3 is 12 residues. From germline, CDR1 is LNHDA and CDR2 SQIVND (reference sequence). V lost 5 bases and J lost 5, with 9 bases in between. CDR3 loop: CASSREGTEAFF. The CDR3 bases are TGTGCCAGTAGTCGGGAAGGTACTGAAGCTTTCTTT.

The rearrangement uses TRBV28 and TRBJ1-2; D is uncertain. Trimming removed 10 bases from V and 2 bases from J, with 14 bases in between. There are 13 residues in the CDR3. Germline CDR1 and CDR2: MDHEN and SYDVKM. The CDR3 is CATLTVANYGYTF. The CDR3 DNA sequence: TGTGCCACCCTGACCGTAGCGAACTATGGCTACACCTTC.

The rearrangement uses TRBV21-1 and TRBJ1-2; whether TRBD1, the table's D call, matches the DNA was not checked. TRBV21-1 is reported as a pseudogene. This CDR3 contains 16 residues. CDR3 coding DNA: TGTGCCAGCAGTCGGCGTTTGGGCCAAGCTAACTATGGCTACACCTTC. Translating it yields CASSRRLGQANYGYTF.

The CDR3 is CATGRGGEYTDTQYF. CDR3 in DNA: TGTGCCACCGGGAGGGGCGGGGAGTACACAGATACGCAGTATTTT. The chain has TRBV2 and TRBJ2-3; 8 bases fit TRBD2. V was clipped by 10 bases and J by 2 bases; unmatched bases: 11. Germline lookup yields CDR1 SNHLY and CDR2 FYNNEI. The CDR3 spans 15 residues. The full variable domain, with the rest looked up from reference TRBV2 and TRBJ2-3, is EPEVTQTPSHQVTQMGQEVILRCVPISNHLYFYWYRQILGQKVEFLVSFYNNEISEKSEIFDDQFSVERPDGSNFTLKIRSTKLEDSAMYFCATGRGGEYTDTQYFGPGTRLTVL.

This clone was counted only a few times. This chain connects TRBV5-3 to TRBJ1-4, with D uncertain. TRBV5-3 is given ORF status, its function remaining uncertain. The CDR3 extends over 14 amino acids. The V end lost 5 bases, the J end lost 1 base, and 9 bases lay between the germline ends. The CDR3 bases are TGTGCCAGAAGGTGTTTCGGAACTAATGAAAAACTGTTTTTT. It specifies CARRCFGTNEKLFF.